Detailed here is one T cell receptor beta chain. Sequencing was performed with immunoSEQ multiplex PCR; in TCRdb, only in-frame clones are kept and a portion is missing. Of about 87,000 clones listed, approximately 86% were seen once; the top ten hold roughly 1.4%. This record comes from a study of siplizumab effects on memory and regulatory T cells. V lost 4 bases to trimming and J lost 3 bases, with 15 bases between them. Per germline, CDR1 SGHNT and CDR2 YYREEE (reference sequence). The CDR3 is 15 residues long. This chain uses TRBV5-4 with TRBJ2-3, with a weak D call TRBD2 (7 bases). The TCR originated in a human donor in good health. The sample taken for sequencing was Tregs sorted from blood. In DNA, the CDR3 is TGTGCCAGCAGCCGCTGGGGGGGCGTGACAGATACGCAGTATTTT. Translated, it gives CASSRWGGVTDTQYF.